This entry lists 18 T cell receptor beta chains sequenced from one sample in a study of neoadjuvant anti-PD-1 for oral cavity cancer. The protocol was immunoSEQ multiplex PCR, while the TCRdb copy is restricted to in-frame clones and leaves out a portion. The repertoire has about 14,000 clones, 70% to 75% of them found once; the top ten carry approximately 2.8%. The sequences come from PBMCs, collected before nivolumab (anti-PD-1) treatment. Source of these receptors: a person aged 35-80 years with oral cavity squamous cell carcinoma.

The CDR3 DNA sequence: TGTGCCATTGGAGAGACAGGGGCGATGTCTTTCTTT. Translation: CAIGETGAMSFF. The V and J genes are TRBV10-3 and TRBJ1-1; 8 bases line up with TRBD1. The CDR3 sequence is 12 residues long. Germline-derived CDR1 and CDR2 are ENHRY and SYGVKD. V trimming: 9 bases; J trimming: 12 bases; junction bases outside the gene matches: 12.

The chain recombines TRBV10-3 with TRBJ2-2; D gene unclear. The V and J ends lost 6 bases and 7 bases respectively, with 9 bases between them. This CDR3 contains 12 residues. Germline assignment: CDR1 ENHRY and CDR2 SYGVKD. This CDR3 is CAIRDPRGELFF. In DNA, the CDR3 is TGTGCCATCAGGGACCCCCGCGGGGAGCTGTTTTTT.

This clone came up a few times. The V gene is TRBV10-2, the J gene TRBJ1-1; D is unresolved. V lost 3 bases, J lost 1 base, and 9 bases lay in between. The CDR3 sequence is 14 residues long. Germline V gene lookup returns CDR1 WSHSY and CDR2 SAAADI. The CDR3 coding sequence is TGCGCCAGCAGTGACGGACTGCCGAACACTGAAGCTTTCTTT. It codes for CASSDGLPNTEAFF.

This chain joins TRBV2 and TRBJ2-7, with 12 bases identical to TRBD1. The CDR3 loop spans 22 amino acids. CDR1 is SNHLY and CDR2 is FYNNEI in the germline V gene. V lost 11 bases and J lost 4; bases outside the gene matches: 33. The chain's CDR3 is CAAMAPFPSNRGTGGLEYEQYF. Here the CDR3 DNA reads TGTGCCGCTATGGCCCCCTTTCCCTCCAACAGGGGGACAGGGGGCTTGGAGTACGAGCAGTACTTC. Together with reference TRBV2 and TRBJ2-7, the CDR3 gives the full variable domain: EPEVTQTPSHQVTQMGQEVILRCVPISNHLYFYWYRQILGQKVEFLVSFYNNEISEKSEIFDDQFSVERPDGSNFTLKIRSTKLEDSAMYFCAAMAPFPSNRGTGGLEYEQYFGPGTRLTVT.

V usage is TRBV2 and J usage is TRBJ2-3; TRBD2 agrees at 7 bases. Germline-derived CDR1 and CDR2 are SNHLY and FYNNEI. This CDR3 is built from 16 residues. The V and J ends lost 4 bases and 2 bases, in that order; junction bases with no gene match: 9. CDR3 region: CASSAYLADLTDTQYF. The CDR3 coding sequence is TGTGCCAGCAGTGCGTACCTAGCGGACCTCACAGATACGCAGTATTTT.

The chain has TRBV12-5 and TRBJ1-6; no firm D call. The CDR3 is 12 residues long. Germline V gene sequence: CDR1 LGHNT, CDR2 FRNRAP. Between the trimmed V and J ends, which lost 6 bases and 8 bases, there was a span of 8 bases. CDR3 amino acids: CASGLLYSPLHF. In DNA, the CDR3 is TGTGCTAGTGGGTTACTCTATTCACCCCTCCACTTT. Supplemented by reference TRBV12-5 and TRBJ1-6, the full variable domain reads DARVTQTPRHKVTEMGQEVTMRCQPILGHNTVFWYRQTMMQGLELLAYFRNRAPLDDSGMPKDRFSAEMPDATLATLKIQPSEPRDSAVYFCASGLLYSPLHFGNGTRLTVT.

This chain's CDR3 is CATFAGGNTEAFF. The CDR3 DNA is TGTGCCACCTTCGCAGGGGGGAACACTGAAGCTTTCTTT. The chain links TRBV10-3 to TRBJ1-1; TRBD1 matches at 7 bases. The J segment lost 1 base and the V segment lost 10 bases, leaving 6 bases of the junction unmatched. The CDR3 runs to 13 residues. Germline values: CDR1 ENHRY, CDR2 SYGVKD.

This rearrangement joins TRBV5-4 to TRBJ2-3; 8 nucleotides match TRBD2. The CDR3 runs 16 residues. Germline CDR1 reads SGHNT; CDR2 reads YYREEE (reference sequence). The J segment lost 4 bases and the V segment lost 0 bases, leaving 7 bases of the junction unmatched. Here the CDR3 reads CASSLAPAGASDTQYF. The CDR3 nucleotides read TGTGCCAGCAGCTTGGCTCCAGCGGGAGCCTCAGATACGCAGTATTTT.

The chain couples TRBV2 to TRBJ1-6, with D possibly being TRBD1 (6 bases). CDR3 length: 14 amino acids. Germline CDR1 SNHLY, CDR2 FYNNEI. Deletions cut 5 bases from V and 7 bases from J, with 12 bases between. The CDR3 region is CASSPYGQNSPLHF. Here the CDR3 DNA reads TGTGCCAGCAGTCCCTACGGACAGAATTCACCCCTCCACTTT.

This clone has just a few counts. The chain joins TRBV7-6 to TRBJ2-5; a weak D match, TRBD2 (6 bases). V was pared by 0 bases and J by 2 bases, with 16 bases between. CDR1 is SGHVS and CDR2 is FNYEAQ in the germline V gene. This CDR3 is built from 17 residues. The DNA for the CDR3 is TGTGCCAGCAGCTTAGCGTCCGGGGGACGGCAACAAGAGACCCAGTACTTC. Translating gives CASSLASGGRQQETQYF.

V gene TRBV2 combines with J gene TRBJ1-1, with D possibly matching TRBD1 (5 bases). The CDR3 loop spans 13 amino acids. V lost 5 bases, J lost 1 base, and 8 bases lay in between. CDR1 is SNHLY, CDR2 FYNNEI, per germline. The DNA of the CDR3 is TGTGCCAGCAGTCTCGACAGGAACACTGAAGCTTTCTTT. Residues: CASSLDRNTEAFF.

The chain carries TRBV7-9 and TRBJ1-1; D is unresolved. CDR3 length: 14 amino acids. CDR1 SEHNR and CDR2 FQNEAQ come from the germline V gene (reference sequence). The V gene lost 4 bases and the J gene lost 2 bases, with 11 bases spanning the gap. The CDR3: CASSYPQRNTEAFF. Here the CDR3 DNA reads TGTGCCAGCAGCTACCCTCAGCGAAACACTGAAGCTTTCTTT.

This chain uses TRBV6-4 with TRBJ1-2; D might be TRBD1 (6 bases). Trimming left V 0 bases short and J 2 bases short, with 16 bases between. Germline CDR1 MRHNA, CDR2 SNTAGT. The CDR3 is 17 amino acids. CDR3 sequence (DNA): TGTGCCAGCAGTGACTCCGGAGGACAGAGGACCAACTATGGCTACACCTTC. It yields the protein CASSDSGGQRTNYGYTF.

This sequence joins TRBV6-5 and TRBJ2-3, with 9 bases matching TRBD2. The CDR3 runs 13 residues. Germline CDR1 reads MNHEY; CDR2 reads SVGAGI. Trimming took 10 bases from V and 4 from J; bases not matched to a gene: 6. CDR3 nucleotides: TGTGCCACCAAGCGGGAGGAATCAGATACGCAGTATTTT. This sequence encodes CATKREESDTQYF.

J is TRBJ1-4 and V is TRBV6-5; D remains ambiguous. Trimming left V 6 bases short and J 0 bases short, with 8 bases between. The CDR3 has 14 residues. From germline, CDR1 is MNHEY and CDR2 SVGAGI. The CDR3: CASRGVATNEKLFF. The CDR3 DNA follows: TGTGCCAGCAGGGGCGTGGCAACTAATGAAAAACTGTTTTTT.

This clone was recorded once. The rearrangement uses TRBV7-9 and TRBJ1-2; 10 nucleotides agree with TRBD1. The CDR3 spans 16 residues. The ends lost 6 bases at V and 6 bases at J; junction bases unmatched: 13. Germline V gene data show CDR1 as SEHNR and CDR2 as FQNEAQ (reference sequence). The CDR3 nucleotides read TGTGCCAGCAGTCAAACATACGACAGGGGGCTCCATGGCTACACCTTC. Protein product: CASSQTYDRGLHGYTF.

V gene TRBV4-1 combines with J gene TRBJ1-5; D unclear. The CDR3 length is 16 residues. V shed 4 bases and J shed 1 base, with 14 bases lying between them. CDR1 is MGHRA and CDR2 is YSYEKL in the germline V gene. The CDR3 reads CASSPVKGSSNQPQHF. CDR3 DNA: TGCGCCAGCAGCCCCGTCAAGGGTTCAAGCAATCAGCCCCAGCATTTT.

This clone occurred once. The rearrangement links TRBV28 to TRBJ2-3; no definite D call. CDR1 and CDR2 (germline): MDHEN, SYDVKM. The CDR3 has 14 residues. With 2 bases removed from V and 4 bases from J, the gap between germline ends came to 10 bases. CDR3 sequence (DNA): TGTGCCAGCAGTTTACCCGCGATCCCAGATACGCAGTATTTT. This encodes CASSLPAIPDTQYF.